The next 26 T cell receptor beta chains were all read from a single sample in a study of T cell responses to AZD1222 COVID-19 vaccine listed by TCRdb under 2021. Library preparation was by the immunoSEQ multiplex PCR assay. TCRdb holds this immuneACCESS table with in-frame rearrangements only. Some clones are missing; in checked studies, unresolved V genes explain under half, and the rest has no known cause. Counted in this sample were around 160,000 clones; 80% to 90% of them appeared once. The ten largest clones capture just over 5% of the sample. The time point label for this specimen denotes: baseline before first vaccination. Specimen: peripheral blood, collected on day 0 of AZD1222 vaccination. All receptors derive from an adult in good health.

The chain has TRBV5-1 and TRBJ2-3, with TRBD1 matching 8 bases. After removal of 5 bases from V and 2 bases from J, the junction contained 4 bases not matched to a gene. The CDR3 is 14 amino acids. The germline CDR1 and CDR2 sequences are SGHRS and YFSETQ. Here the CDR3 reads CASSRTGTTDTQYF. Here the CDR3 DNA reads TGCGCCAGCAGTAGGACAGGGACCACAGATACGCAGTATTTT.

V and J are TRBV6-1 and TRBJ2-2, with TRBD2 matching over 12 bases. Germline values: CDR1 MNHNS, CDR2 SASEGT. CDR3 size: 17 residues. V dropped 2 bases and J dropped 4; count of bases not matched to a gene: 5. The CDR3 reads CASSESGLAGRTGELFF. For the CDR3, the DNA is TGTGCCAGCAGTGAATCGGGACTAGCGGGCCGCACCGGGGAGCTGTTTTTT.

The chain carries TRBV5-4 and TRBJ2-1; 11 positions agree with TRBD2. Germline CDR1 SGHNT, CDR2 YYREEE (reference sequence). The junction had 7 bases not matched to a gene; V was cut back by 4 bases and J by 7 bases. The CDR3 extends over 15 amino acids. Here the CDR3 reads CASSPTSGSVNEQFF. In DNA, the CDR3 is TGTGCCAGCAGCCCAACTAGCGGGAGCGTTAATGAGCAGTTCTTC.

The chain carries TRBV6-5 and TRBJ1-5, with D possibly being TRBD1 (6 bases). V shed 6 bases and J shed 0 bases, with 12 bases lying between them. CDR3 length: 15 amino acids. Germline V lookup: CDR1 MNHEY, CDR2 SVGAGI. CDR3 in DNA: TGTGCCAGCAGGCTCCAGGGGACTAGCAATCAGCCCCAGCATTTT. Its protein product is CASRLQGTSNQPQHF.

This clone was detected once. This rearrangement joins TRBV7-2 to TRBJ2-6, with a possible D match to TRBD1 (5 bases). V was shortened by 1 base and J by 4 bases, with 8 bases between the two germline ends. CDR3 size: 15 residues. Germline V gene data show CDR1 as SGHTA and CDR2 as FQGNSA. The CDR3 nucleotides read TGTGCCAGCAGCTTAGGGGGCGTAGGGGCCAACGTCCTGACTTTC. It translates to CASSLGGVGANVLTF.

This chain uses TRBV7-2 with TRBJ2-1; unclear D gene. This CDR3 spans 13 amino acids. CDR1 is SGHTA, CDR2 FQGNSA, per germline. Trimming removed 1 base from V and 5 bases from J, with 6 bases in between. CDR3 amino acids: CASSLGRNNEQFF. CDR3 coding DNA: TGTGCCAGCAGCTTAGGTAGGAACAATGAGCAGTTCTTC. The full variable domain, its missing parts supplied by reference TRBV7-2 and TRBJ2-1, is GAGVSQSPSNKVTEKGKDVELRCDPISGHTALYWYRQSLGQGLEFLIYFQGNSAPDKSGLPSDRFSAERTGGSVSTLTIQRTQQEDSAVYLCASSLGRNNEQFFGPGTRLTVL.

The rearrangement links TRBV19 to TRBJ1-1; 8 bases agree with TRBD1. The CDR3 runs to 13 residues. Per the germline V gene, CDR1 is LNHDA and CDR2 is SQIVND (reference sequence). J gave up 0 bases and V 11 bases, and 5 bases lay outside the gene matches. The CDR3 DNA reads TGTGCCGTACGGGACAGGATGAACACTGAAGCTTTCTTT. As protein: CAVRDRMNTEAFF.

V and J are TRBV5-5 and TRBJ1-3; the D is unclear. The CDR3 has 13 residues. Between the trimmed V and J ends, which lost 0 bases and 7 bases, there was a span of 8 bases. Germline CDR1 is SGHKS and CDR2 is YYEKEE (reference sequence). The CDR3 nucleotides read TGTGCCAGCAGCTTGGGGCCGGAGAACACCATATATTTT. Protein product: CASSLGPENTIYF.

The gene calls are TRBV7-9 and TRBJ2-2; D might be TRBD2 (6 bases). The germline V gene encodes CDR1 SEHNR and CDR2 FQNEAQ (reference sequence). CDR3 length: 17 residues. V lost 5 bases, J lost 0 bases, and 16 bases lay in between. The CDR3 region is CASSMGTGSTNTGELFF. CDR3 DNA sequence: TGTGCCAGCAGCATGGGGACTGGGTCGACGAACACCGGGGAGCTGTTTTTT.

The chain carries TRBV11-2 and TRBJ2-7; D is undetermined. The germline CDR1 and CDR2 sequences are SGHAT and FQNNGV. V was shortened by 5 bases and J by 1 base, with 6 bases between the two germline ends. This CDR3 spans 12 amino acids. CDR3 in DNA: TGTGCCAGCAGCATCGGATCCTACGAGCAGTACTTC. Translating it yields CASSIGSYEQYF. Variable domain in full (rest from reference TRBV11-2 and TRBJ2-7): EAGVAQSPRYKIIEKRQSVAFWCNPISGHATLYWYQQILGQGPKLLIQFQNNGVVDDSQLPKDRFSAERLKGVDSTLKIQPAKLEDSAVYLCASSIGSYEQYFGPGTRLTVT.

The chain employs TRBV11-2 and TRBJ2-7; the match to TRBD1 covers 9 bases. This CDR3 comprises 15 residues. J gave up 3 bases and V 2 bases, and 5 bases lay outside the gene matches. Germline lookup yields CDR1 SGHAT and CDR2 FQNNGV. CDR3 region: CASSLSGQGNYEQYF. The CDR3 bases are TGTGCCAGCAGCTTATCGGGACAGGGCAACTACGAGCAGTACTTC. The variable domain in full, with the rest retrieved from reference TRBV11-2 and TRBJ2-7, is EAGVAQSPRYKIIEKRQSVAFWCNPISGHATLYWYQQILGQGPKLLIQFQNNGVVDDSQLPKDRFSAERLKGVDSTLKIQPAKLEDSAVYLCASSLSGQGNYEQYFGPGTRLTVT.

The genes are TRBV29-1 and TRBJ2-5; D tentatively fits TRBD1 or TRBD2 (5 bases each). Germline CDR1 is SQVTM and CDR2 is ANQGSEA. Trimming stripped 4 bases from V and 4 bases from J, with 19 bases between. The CDR3 is 15 residues long. CDR3 region: CSVVRDRSDLETQYF. The CDR3 DNA reads as TGCAGCGTTGTCCGGGACCGGTCCGATTTAGAGACCCAGTACTTC.

The chain combines TRBV28 with TRBJ1-2; 10 bases map to TRBD1. The germline V gene has CDR1 MDHEN and CDR2 SYDVKM. With 4 bases clipped from V and 7 bases from J, the junction kept 3 bases outside the gene matches. The CDR3 loop spans 13 amino acids. The CDR3: CASSWDRGFGYTF. The CDR3 region has the DNA TGTGCCAGCAGTTGGGACAGGGGTTTTGGCTACACCTTC.

The chain uses TRBV5-1 and TRBJ1-1; no clear D gene. Germline loops: CDR1 SGHRS, CDR2 YFSETQ. The germline V and J ends were trimmed by 3 bases and 3 bases, with 9 bases remaining between them. The CDR3 contains 13 residues. This CDR3 is CASSWIIDTEAFF. CDR3 nucleotide sequence: TGCGCCAGCAGCTGGATCATCGACACTGAAGCTTTCTTT.

The J gene is TRBJ1-2, the V gene TRBV9; TRBD1 agrees at 10 bases. V trimming: 4 bases; J trimming: 2 bases; junction bases outside the gene matches: 2. The V gene's germline CDR1 is SGDLS and CDR2 YYNGEE. The CDR3 runs 14 residues. The DNA for the CDR3 is TGTGCCAGCAGCAAGGGACAGGGGAACTATGGCTACACCTTC. Protein sequence: CASSKGQGNYGYTF. Full variable domain (rest looked up from reference TRBV9 and TRBJ1-2): DSGVTQTPKHLITATGQRVTLRCSPRSGDLSVYWYQQSLDQGLQFLIQYYNGEERAKGNILERFSAQQFPDLHSELNLSSLELGDSALYFCASSKGQGNYGYTFGSGTRLTVV.

This chain joins TRBV4-2 and TRBJ1-1, with 10 bases aligning to TRBD1. J lost 5 bases, V lost 3 bases, and 9 bases had no gene match. Germline-derived CDR1 and CDR2 are LGHNA and YNFKEQ. There are 16 residues in the CDR3. CDR3 bases: TGTGCCAGCAGCCACGGACAGGGGGGGAGGGAAACTGAAGCTTTCTTT. This encodes CASSHGQGGRETEAFF.

CDR3 region: CASSFGGRHSGNTIYF. CDR3 nucleotide sequence: TGTGCCAGCAGCTTCGGAGGCCGGCACTCTGGAAACACCATATATTTT. The chain couples TRBV11-2 to TRBJ1-3, with unresolved D. The CDR3 length is 16 residues. Germline lookup yields CDR1 SGHAT and CDR2 FQNNGV. Trimming stripped 3 bases from V and 0 bases from J, with 12 bases between. Supplemented by reference TRBV11-2 and TRBJ1-3, the full variable domain reads EAGVAQSPRYKIIEKRQSVAFWCNPISGHATLYWYQQILGQGPKLLIQFQNNGVVDDSQLPKDRFSAERLKGVDSTLKIQPAKLEDSAVYLCASSFGGRHSGNTIYFGEGSWLTVV.

The chain combines TRBV4-2 with TRBJ1-2; D is possibly TRBD1 (5 bases). CDR1 is LGHNA, CDR2 YNFKEQ, per germline. V shed 4 bases and J shed 2 bases, with 14 bases lying between them. The CDR3 runs 15 residues. Here the CDR3 DNA reads TGTGCCAGCAGCCTAGACAGTGGGGCCAACTATGGCTACACCTTC. Its translation: CASSLDSGANYGYTF.

The V call is TRBV7-3, the J call TRBJ2-1; TRBD2 agrees at 7 bases. The CDR3 has 16 amino acids. V lost 8 bases, J lost 2 bases, and 12 bases stayed unmatched. Germline V gene data show CDR1 as SGHTA and CDR2 as FQGTGA. The CDR3: CASGVTGGLAYNEQFF. The CDR3 bases are TGTGCCAGCGGCGTCACGGGAGGCCTCGCCTACAATGAGCAGTTCTTC.

The gene calls are TRBV6-4 and TRBJ2-3; 15 bases map to TRBD2. Germline loops: CDR1 MRHNA, CDR2 SNTAGT. The CDR3 length is 16 residues. V lost 2 bases, J lost 5 bases, and 2 bases stayed unmatched. In DNA, the CDR3 is TGTGCCAGCAGTGACGGACTAGCGGGAGGGGGAGATACGCAGTATTTT. It encodes CASSDGLAGGGDTQYF.

The chain's CDR3 is CASSIGSGRGYNEQFF. CDR3 bases: TGTGCCAGTAGTATAGGGAGCGGGAGGGGTTACAATGAGCAGTTCTTC. The chain has TRBV19 and TRBJ2-1, with 10 bases lining up with TRBD2. The CDR3 covers 16 residues. Germline-derived CDR1 and CDR2 are LNHDA and SQIVND (reference sequence). Trimming removed 1 base from V and 4 bases from J; junction bases left unmatched: 4.

The chain carries TRBV28 and TRBJ1-1; D call uncertain. V lost 6 bases to trimming and J lost 0 bases, with 11 bases between them. The germline gives CDR1 MDHEN, CDR2 SYDVKM. CDR3 length: 14 amino acids. CDR3 amino acids: CASRKGIMNTEAFF. CDR3 DNA: TGTGCCAGCAGAAAAGGCATCATGAACACTGAAGCTTTCTTT.

V is TRBV7-9 and J is TRBJ1-3, with D possibly matching TRBD1 (5 bases). This CDR3 region has 18 residues. The V gene lost 3 bases and the J gene lost 0 bases, with 18 bases spanning the gap. Looked up from germline, CDR1 is SEHNR and CDR2 is FQNEAQ (reference sequence). The CDR3 coding sequence is TGTGCCAGCAGCTTCCGGGACGGGGAACTCCTCTCTGGAAACACCATATATTTT. Protein sequence: CASSFRDGELLSGNTIYF.

The chain combines TRBV11-2 with TRBJ2-5, with D hard to call. V was shortened by 5 bases and J by 5 bases, with 15 bases between the two germline ends. The CDR3 totals 14 residues. Germline assignment: CDR1 SGHAT and CDR2 FQNNGV. CDR3 sequence (DNA): TGTGCCAGCAGCCCCGGGTGGTTGGGTGAGACCCAGTACTTC. Translating gives CASSPGWLGETQYF. Looking up the rest from reference TRBV11-2 and TRBJ2-5 gives the full variable domain: EAGVAQSPRYKIIEKRQSVAFWCNPISGHATLYWYQQILGQGPKLLIQFQNNGVVDDSQLPKDRFSAERLKGVDSTLKIQPAKLEDSAVYLCASSPGWLGETQYFGPGTRLLVL.

The chain uses TRBV7-3 and TRBJ2-6; unclear D gene. Germline CDR1 reads SGHTA; CDR2 reads FQGTGA. There are 17 residues in the CDR3. With 3 bases removed from V and 0 bases from J, the gap between germline ends came to 12 bases. CDR3 nucleotides: TGTGCCAGCAGCTTTCTAAGCGCGAGCTCTGGGGCCAACGTCCTGACTTTC. It codes for CASSFLSASSGANVLTF.

The chain is built from TRBV19 and TRBJ1-2; TRBD1 agrees at 9 bases. This CDR3 contains 13 residues. In germline, CDR1 is LNHDA, CDR2 SQIVND (reference sequence). The trim removed 3 bases at V and 4 bases at J, leaving 0 bases unmatched. In nucleotides, the CDR3 is TGTGCCAGTAGTATGGGACAGGGCTATGGCTACACCTTC. Translation: CASSMGQGYGYTF.